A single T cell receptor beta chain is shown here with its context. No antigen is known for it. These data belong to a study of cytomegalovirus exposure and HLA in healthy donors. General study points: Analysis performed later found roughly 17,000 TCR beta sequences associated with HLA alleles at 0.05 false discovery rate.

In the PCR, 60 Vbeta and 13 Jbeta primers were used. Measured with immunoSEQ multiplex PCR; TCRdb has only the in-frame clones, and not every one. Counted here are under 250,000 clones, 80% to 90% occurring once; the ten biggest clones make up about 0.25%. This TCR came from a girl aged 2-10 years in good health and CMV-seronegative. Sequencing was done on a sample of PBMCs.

CDR3 sequence (DNA): TGTGCCAGCAGGCGACAGGGAAGCTCTGGAAACACCATATATTTT. Translation: CASRRQGSSGNTIYF. The chain joins TRBV6-1 to TRBJ1-3; 7 nucleotides align to TRBD1. Germline V CDR1 and CDR2: MNHNS, SASEGT. This CDR3 is built from 15 residues. V lost 6 bases to trimming and J lost 0 bases; unmatched junction nucleotides: 5.